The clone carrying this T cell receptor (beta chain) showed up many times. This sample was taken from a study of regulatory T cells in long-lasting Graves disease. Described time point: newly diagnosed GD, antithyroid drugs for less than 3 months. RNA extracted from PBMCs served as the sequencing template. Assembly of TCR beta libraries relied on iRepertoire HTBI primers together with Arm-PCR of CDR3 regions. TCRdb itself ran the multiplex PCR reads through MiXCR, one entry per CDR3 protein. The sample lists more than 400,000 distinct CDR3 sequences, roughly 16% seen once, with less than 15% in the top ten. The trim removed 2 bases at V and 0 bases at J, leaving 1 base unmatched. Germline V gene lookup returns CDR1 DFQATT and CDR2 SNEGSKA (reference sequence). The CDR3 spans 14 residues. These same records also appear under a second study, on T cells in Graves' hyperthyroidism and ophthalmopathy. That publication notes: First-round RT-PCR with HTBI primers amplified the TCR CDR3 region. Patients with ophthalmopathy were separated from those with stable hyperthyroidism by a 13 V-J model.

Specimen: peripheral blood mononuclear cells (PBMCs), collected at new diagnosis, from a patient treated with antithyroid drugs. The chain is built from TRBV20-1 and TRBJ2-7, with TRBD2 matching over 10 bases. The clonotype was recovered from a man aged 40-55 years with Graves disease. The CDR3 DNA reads TGCAGTGCTAGATCTAGCGGGAGCTCCTACGAGCAGTACTTC. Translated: CSARSSGSSYEQYF.